Shown below are 31 T cell receptor beta chains from a single sample sequenced in a study of T-cell memory formation after mild COVID-19. TCRdb used MiXCR to reprocess the 5' RACE reads, holding one entry per CDR3 protein. The table has about 130,000 distinct CDR3 sequences, about 6% seen once. Source material: PBMCs or a T cell subset sorted from them (not recorded which). The receptors stem from an adult woman who had mild COVID-19 (a few samples of this study predate the infection). Cell type and time point are not known.

This clonotype has ten or more counts. The rearrangement joins TRBV27 to TRBJ2-5; 7 bases match TRBD2. CDR1 MNHEY and CDR2 SMNVEV come from the germline V gene (reference sequence). The J segment lost 5 bases and the V segment lost 0 bases, leaving 6 bases of the junction unmatched. The CDR3 has 15 residues. This CDR3 reads CASSLSAGVLETQYF. CDR3 sequence (DNA): TGTGCCAGCAGTTTATCCGCGGGGGTTTTGGAGACCCAGTACTTC.

This clonotype turned up a few times. This chain links TRBV5-1 with TRBJ2-1, with D maybe TRBD1 (6 bases). CDR1 SGHRS and CDR2 YFSETQ come from the germline V gene. V lost 5 bases and J 3 bases, leaving 15 bases between the germline ends. The CDR3 loop spans 15 amino acids. The CDR3 spells CASRMGTGIYNEQFF. CDR3 coding DNA: TGCGCCAGCAGAATGGGAACAGGGATCTACAATGAGCAGTTCTTC.

V is TRBV5-4 and J is TRBJ2-3; 7 bases map to TRBD1. The CDR3 consists of 15 residues. The V segment lost 7 bases and the J segment 0 bases; nucleotides outside the gene matches: 8. CDR1 is SGHNT, CDR2 YYREEE, per germline (reference sequence). CDR3: CASRLQGESTDTQYF. CDR3 nucleotides: TGTGCCAGCCGACTCCAGGGGGAGAGCACAGATACGCAGTATTTT.

This clonotype came up many times. The rearrangement uses TRBV30 and TRBJ2-1; tentatively, D is TRBD1 (5 bases). The CDR3 contains 12 residues. Germline CDR1 and CDR2: GTSNPN and SVGIG (reference sequence). V dropped 4 bases and J dropped 7 bases, with 11 bases sitting between them. The CDR3 sequence is CAWKDNGNEQFF. For the CDR3, the DNA is TGTGCCTGGAAGGACAACGGTAATGAGCAGTTCTTC. The variable domain in full, with the rest retrieved from reference TRBV30 and TRBJ2-1, is SQTIHQWPATLVQPVGSPLSLECTVEGTSNPNLYWYRQAAGRGLQLLFYSVGIGQISSEVPQNLSASRPQDRQFILSSKKLLLSDSGFYLCAWKDNGNEQFFGPGTRLTVL.

This clonotype was recorded a few times. The chain couples TRBV7-8 to TRBJ1-3, with D possibly TRBD1 on 5 matching bases. V lost 0 bases, J lost 0 bases, and 15 bases lay in between. The CDR3 runs to 18 residues. Germline lookup yields CDR1 SGHVS and CDR2 FQNEAQ. The CDR3 DNA sequence: TGTGCCAGCAGCTTAGCACTCCGGGGCTACAGCTCTGGAAACACCATATATTTT. It yields the protein CASSLALRGYSSGNTIYF.

The chain carries TRBV6-6 and TRBJ2-5, with 9 bases identical to TRBD1. The junction had 9 bases not matched to a gene; V was cut back by 4 bases and J by 9 bases. The CDR3 covers 14 residues. The germline CDR1 and CDR2 sequences are MNHNY and SVGAGI (reference sequence). DNA for the CDR3: TGTGCCAGCAGTTTACGACAGGGGGTTTCGGCCCAGTACTTC. The encoded protein is CASSLRQGVSAQYF.

This clonotype has just a few counts. The V gene is TRBV7-2, the J gene TRBJ2-7; 9 nucleotides line up with TRBD2. CDR1 is SGHTA and CDR2 is FQGNSA in the germline V gene. Trimming at V came to 5 bases and at J to 0 bases, leaving 5 bases not matched to a gene. This CDR3 contains 15 residues. CDR3 sequence (DNA): TGTGCCAGCAGCCGCCAGCGGGGGGACTCCTACGAGCAGTACTTC. Translating it yields CASSRQRGDSYEQYF.

This clonotype came up many times. V usage is TRBV29-1 and J usage is TRBJ1-6; 9 bases fit TRBD1. Germline assignment: CDR1 SQVTM and CDR2 ANQGSEA. V lost 6 bases and J lost 2; bases outside the gene matches: 5. This CDR3 has 15 residues. DNA for the CDR3: TGCAGCGTGCAATGGACAGGGGCCTATAATTCACCCCTCCACTTT. It is translated as CSVQWTGAYNSPLHF.

This clonotype was counted at least ten times. The chain employs TRBV5-1 and TRBJ2-7, with D unclear. The V end lost 0 bases, the J end lost 6 bases, and 10 bases lay between the germline ends. Germline V gives CDR1 SGHRS, CDR2 YFSETQ. This CDR3 region has 13 residues. The DNA for the CDR3 is TGCGCCAGCAGCTTGGGGAGCATGGGCGAGCAGTACTTC. The encoded protein is CASSLGSMGEQYF.

V usage is TRBV25-1 and J usage is TRBJ2-1; maybe TRBD2 (6 bases). The CDR3 has 16 amino acids. Germline loops: CDR1 MGHDK, CDR2 SYGVNS. V shed 2 bases and J shed 0 bases, with 11 bases lying between them. In DNA form, the CDR3 reads TGTGCCAGCAGTGAAGGACTATTAAGCTCCTACAATGAGCAGTTCTTC. This codes for CASSEGLLSSYNEQFF.

In this sample, this clonotype turned up a few times. J is TRBJ1-3 and V is TRBV12-3 or TRBV12-4; 8 positions agree with TRBD1. The CDR3 totals 16 residues. V was pared by 4 bases and J by 0 bases, with 5 bases of the junction left unmatched. The CDR3 nucleotides read TGTGCCAGCAGTTCGTATACAGGGGGCTCTGGAAACACCATATATTTT. This encodes CASSSYTGGSGNTIYF.

This clonotype was recorded many times. The V gene is TRBV5-6, the J gene TRBJ2-1; 11 bases align to TRBD1. The V gene's germline CDR1 is SGHDT and CDR2 YYEEEE. V was clipped by 4 bases and J by 3 bases; unmatched bases: 6. This CDR3 is 16 amino acids long. In DNA, the CDR3 is TGTGCCAGCAGCCGGGGACAGGGGGTGAGCTACAATGAGCAGTTCTTC. Its translation: CASSRGQGVSYNEQFF.

This clonotype was seen ten or more times. J is TRBJ1-2 and V is TRBV20-1, with D perhaps matching TRBD1 (5 bases). V was pared by 3 bases and J by 2 bases, with 7 bases between. The CDR3 has 12 residues. The V gene's germline CDR1 is DFQATT and CDR2 SNEGSKA (reference sequence). CDR3 nucleotide sequence: TGCAGTGCTAGGACAGAGAACTATGGCTACACCTTC. This translates into CSARTENYGYTF.

This clonotype has just a few counts. The chain links TRBV12-3 or TRBV12-4 to TRBJ2-7; D uncertain. Trimming pared 1 base from V and 3 bases from J, leaving 10 bases between. There are 14 residues in the CDR3. This CDR3 reads CASSLGLVYYEQYF. CDR3 sequence (DNA): TGTGCCAGCAGTTTAGGATTGGTGTACTACGAGCAGTACTTC.

The chain carries TRBV29-1 and TRBJ2-1, with 7 bases fitting TRBD1. Germline V gene sequence: CDR1 SQVTM, CDR2 ANQGSEA. The CDR3 totals 15 residues. The trim removed 4 bases at V and 1 base at J, leaving 7 bases unmatched. The CDR3 here is CSVVTGKGSYNEQFF. DNA for the CDR3: TGCAGCGTTGTGACAGGGAAGGGGTCCTACAATGAGCAGTTCTTC.

This clonotype has only a few counts. The genes are TRBV18 and TRBJ2-3, with TRBD2 identical over 8 bases. Trimming cost V 6 bases and J 4 bases; bases outside gene matches: 6. Germline V CDR1 and CDR2: KGHSH, LQKENI. The CDR3 has 14 residues. The CDR3 nucleotides read TGTGCCAGCTCGCAATCCGGGAGGGCAGATACGCAGTATTTT. This gives the protein CASSQSGRADTQYF.

This clonotype was counted at least ten times. The DNA of the CDR3 is TGTGCCAGCAGCTTAATGAGCGGTTCGAACACCGGGGAGCTGTTTTTT. Protein: CASSLMSGSNTGELFF. J is TRBJ2-2 and V is TRBV7-3; D may be TRBD2 (5 bases). Per germline, CDR1 SGHTA and CDR2 FQGTGA. The CDR3 contains 16 residues. V lost 1 base, J lost 0 bases, and 9 bases lay in between. Complete variable domain (other parts from reference TRBV7-3 and TRBJ2-2): GAGVSQTPSNKVTEKGKYVELRCDPISGHTALYWYRQSLGQGPEFLIYFQGTGAADDSGLPNDRFFAVRPEGSVSTLKIQRTERGDSAVYLCASSLMSGSNTGELFFGEGSRLTVL.

Only a few counts were recorded for this clonotype. A junction end diverges from the germline sequence, so it may reflect a read error. The chain has TRBV6-1 and TRBJ2-1; a possible D gene is TRBD1 (5 bases). Germline V gives CDR1 MNHNS, CDR2 SASEGT. This CDR3 spans 13 amino acids. In DNA form, the CDR3 reads TGTGCCAGCAGTACCCAAGGACCGGACAACCGGTCCTTC. Residues: CASSTQGPDNRSF.

This clonotype appeared a few times. The genes are TRBV12-3 or TRBV12-4 and TRBJ2-1; 7 bases are shared with TRBD1. V trimming: 5 bases; J trimming: 2 bases; junction bases outside the gene matches: 6. The CDR3 is made up of 15 amino acids. The CDR3 here is CASSDKTGTYNEQFF. In nucleotides, the CDR3 is TGTGCCAGCAGTGATAAGACAGGGACCTACAATGAGCAGTTCTTC.

The chain joins TRBV7-2 to TRBJ2-1; weak D call: TRBD2 (5 bases). The germline V gene has CDR1 SGHTA and CDR2 FQGNSA. This CDR3 region has 15 residues. Trimming left V 1 base short and J 6 bases short, with 13 bases between. CDR3 residues: CASSLGLTSPNEQFF. The CDR3, as DNA: TGTGCCAGCAGCTTAGGACTAACTAGTCCCAATGAGCAGTTCTTC.

This clonotype has more than one count but fewer than ten. J is TRBJ2-7 and V is TRBV3-1; a possible D gene is TRBD2 (7 bases). The length of the CDR3 is 13 residues. Germline V gene sequence: CDR1 LGHDT, CDR2 YNNKEL (reference sequence). Trimming took off 3 bases at V and 4 bases at J, with 10 bases between the two ends. CDR3 sequence: CASSQRGLYEQYF. In nucleotides, the CDR3 is TGTGCCAGCAGCCAGCGGGGGCTGTACGAGCAGTACTTC.

This clonotype has at least ten counts. The chain is built from TRBV7-2 and TRBJ2-4; D is undetermined. From germline, CDR1 is SGHTA and CDR2 FQGNSA. V was clipped by 4 bases and J by 6 bases, with 13 bases between them. The CDR3 extends over 14 amino acids. The CDR3 reads CASSSWSKGNIQYF. For the CDR3, the DNA is TGTGCCAGCAGCTCTTGGTCTAAGGGAAACATTCAGTACTTC.

This clonotype was counted between two and nine times. V and J are TRBV7-6 and TRBJ1-4, with no clear D. The germline gives CDR1 SGHVS, CDR2 FNYEAQ. The CDR3 has 16 residues. The V gene lost 1 base and the J gene lost 3 bases, with 12 bases spanning the gap. The CDR3 nucleotides are TGTGCCAGCAGCTTAGTTGAGGGAGAGGCTAATGAAAAACTGTTTTTT. This codes for CASSLVEGEANEKLFF.

The J gene is TRBJ2-2, the V gene TRBV2; D is undetermined. This CDR3 comprises 15 residues. CDR1 is SNHLY, CDR2 FYNNEI, per germline. V was clipped by 5 bases and J by 0 bases, with 10 bases between them. DNA of the CDR3: TGTGCCAGCAGTCACCAGGTTTCGAACACCGGGGAGCTGTTTTTT. Translating it yields CASSHQVSNTGELFF.

This clonotype was seen once. The genes are TRBV5-1 and TRBJ1-1; the match to TRBD1 covers 9 bases. Germline CDR1 SGHRS, CDR2 YFSETQ. CDR3 length equals 13 residues. V gave up 0 bases and J gave up 9 bases; unmatched junction bases: 3. For the CDR3, the DNA is TGCGCCAGCAGCTTGGCCGGGACAGGGAAAGCTTTCTTT. Its translation: CASSLAGTGKAFF. Using reference TRBV5-1 and TRBJ1-1 for the parts outside the CDR3, the full variable domain is KAGVTQTPRYLIKTRGQQVTLSCSPISGHRSVSWYQQTPGQGLQFLFEYFSETQRNKGNFPGRFSGRQFSNSRSEMNVSTLELGDSALYLCASSLAGTGKAFFGQGTRLTVV.

The chain's CDR3 is CASSGRNFNEKLFF. The CDR3 nucleotides read TGTGCCAGCAGTGGACGGAATTTTAATGAAAAACTGTTTTTT. The chain carries TRBV2 and TRBJ1-4; D not resolved. The CDR3 runs to 14 residues. Deletions cut 4 bases from V and 4 bases from J, with 10 bases between. Germline CDR1 SNHLY, CDR2 FYNNEI.

This clonotype has only a few counts. V is TRBV6-2 or TRBV6-3 and J is TRBJ2-7; D not certain. Trimming removed 5 bases at V and 4 bases at J, with 6 bases between. The germline gives CDR1 MNHEY, CDR2 SVGEGT. This CDR3 spans 11 amino acids. CDR3 sequence: CASSTPYEQYF. The DNA of the CDR3 is TGTGCCAGCAGTACCCCGTACGAGCAGTACTTC.

This clonotype was counted only a few times. The chain recombines TRBV20-1 with TRBJ1-1; TRBD1 agrees at 7 bases. V shed 7 bases and J 0 bases; nucleotides not matched to a gene: 11. The CDR3 has 15 amino acids. Germline values: CDR1 DFQATT, CDR2 SNEGSKA (reference sequence). The CDR3 loop reads CSGFSTGTVNTEAFF. The CDR3 nucleotides are TGCAGTGGTTTTTCTACCGGGACAGTGAACACTGAAGCTTTCTTT.

The rearrangement links TRBV5-6 to TRBJ2-2, with 8 bases identical to TRBD1. Unmatched junction bases numbered 2, after V lost 7 bases and J lost 3 bases. Germline lookup yields CDR1 SGHDT and CDR2 YYEEEE. The length of the CDR3 is 13 residues. The CDR3 nucleotides are TGTGCCAGCGGACAGGGTTACACCGGGGAGCTGTTTTTT. Its translation: CASGQGYTGELFF. Looking up the rest from reference TRBV5-6 and TRBJ2-2 gives the full variable domain: DAGVTQSPTHLIKTRGQQVTLRCSPKSGHDTVSWYQQALGQGPQFIFQYYEEEERQRGNFPDRFSGHQFPNYSSELNVNALLLGDSALYLCASGQGYTGELFFGEGSRLTVL.

The rearrangement joins TRBV5-5 to TRBJ2-7; D is perhaps TRBD2 (6 bases). The CDR3 spans 16 residues. CDR1 SGHKS and CDR2 YYEKEE come from the germline V gene (reference sequence). V shed 6 bases and J shed 3 bases, with 22 bases lying between them. The CDR3 DNA follows: TGTGCCAGCACCCTCTCCGAGGGGACTCTGGGCTACGAGCAGTACTTC. It yields the protein CASTLSEGTLGYEQYF.

The table lists this clonotype with many counts. The V call is TRBV29-1, the J call TRBJ2-7; possibly TRBD1 or TRBD2 for D (7 bases each). Per the germline V gene, CDR1 is SQVTM and CDR2 is ANQGSEA. V gave up 6 bases and J gave up 2 bases, with 14 bases separating them. The CDR3 spans 13 residues. The CDR3 here is CSVAGGETYEQYF. As DNA, the CDR3 is TGCAGCGTGGCAGGGGGGGAGACCTACGAGCAGTACTTC.